A single sample is the source of the 18 T cell receptor beta chains below, sequenced in a study of CD8 T cells in Susac syndrome. Reverse transcription used about 0.45 to 1 ug RNA and random hexamers. TCRdb used MiXCR to reprocess the immunoSEQ multiplex PCR reads, holding one entry per CDR3 protein. The sample holds around 150,000 distinct CDR3 sequences, roughly 94% seen once. The sample consisted of CD4+ T cells from PBMCs. These receptors were obtained from a human donor with multiple sclerosis.

The chain has TRBV6-2 or TRBV6-3 and TRBJ1-2; TRBD1 matches 9 bases. The CDR3 length is 16 residues. Germline V lookup: CDR1 MNHEY, CDR2 SVGEGT. V lost 7 bases to trimming and J lost 2 bases; unmatched junction nucleotides: 11. The CDR3 DNA reads TGTGCCAGCACCGACCCCGGGACAGGGAAGAACTATGGCTACACCTTC. This sequence encodes CASTDPGTGKNYGYTF.

The chain carries TRBV12-3 or TRBV12-4 and TRBJ1-4; no clear D. This CDR3 has 12 residues. V gave up 5 bases and J gave up 5 bases, with 6 bases separating them. In DNA form, the CDR3 reads TGTGCCAGCAGTGCTATAAATGAAAAACTGTTTTTT. Translation gives CASSAINEKLFF.

J is TRBJ2-2 and V is TRBV6-1; 9 bases line up with TRBD1. The CDR3 extends over 15 amino acids. The ends lost 6 bases at V and 7 bases at J; junction bases unmatched: 9. The germline V gene encodes CDR1 MNHNS and CDR2 SASEGT. The CDR3 loop reads CASSLRGGQGGELFF. CDR3 nucleotides: TGTGCCAGCAGCCTCCGTGGGGGACAGGGCGGGGAGCTGTTTTTT.

The chain couples TRBV30 to TRBJ1-2; 8 bases are a match to TRBD1. CDR1 is GTSNPN and CDR2 is SVGIG in the germline V gene (reference sequence). The CDR3 is made up of 13 amino acids. V lost 7 bases, J lost 6 bases, and 10 bases stayed unmatched. DNA of the CDR3: TGTGCCTCCCGCCGGACAGGGCGTGATGGCTACACCTTC. It codes for CASRRTGRDGYTF.

The gene calls are TRBV4-2 and TRBJ1-4; TRBD1 aligns across 7 bases. Losses at the gene ends were 0 bases for V and 5 bases for J; bases not matched to a gene: 3. The V gene's germline CDR1 is LGHNA and CDR2 YNFKEQ. This CDR3 has 15 residues. The CDR3 nucleotides are TGTGCCAGCAGCCAAGACCGGACAGGAAATGAAAAACTGTTTTTT. Protein sequence: CASSQDRTGNEKLFF.

This clonotype came up once. The chain links TRBV18 to TRBJ2-2, with D perhaps TRBD2 (5 bases). Trimming took off 2 bases at V and 3 bases at J, with 10 bases between the two ends. Germline values: CDR1 KGHSH, CDR2 LQKENI. This CDR3 has 15 amino acids. CDR3 residues: CASSPLGGDTGELFF. CDR3 bases: TGTGCCAGCTCACCATTAGGAGGCGACACCGGGGAGCTGTTTTTT.

The chain employs TRBV19 and TRBJ2-1, with D hard to call. V was cut by 5 bases and J by 5 bases, with 19 bases left in between. The CDR3 has 16 amino acids. Germline V gives CDR1 LNHDA, CDR2 SQIVND (reference sequence). This CDR3 reads CASSGFAAKSNNEQFF. CDR3 sequence (DNA): TGTGCCAGTAGTGGGTTCGCGGCAAAGTCTAACAATGAGCAGTTCTTC.

The chain has TRBV25-1 and TRBJ2-7, with TRBD1 matching over 7 bases. The CDR3 is 13 amino acids. The germline gives CDR1 MGHDK, CDR2 SYGVNS. V shed 8 bases and J 1 base; nucleotides not matched to a gene: 5. The CDR3 nucleotides read TGTGCCAGCGTTAAGGGGGCTTCCTACGAGCAGTACTTC. This codes for CASVKGASYEQYF.

V is TRBV20-1 and J is TRBJ2-5; unclear D gene. Germline V CDR1 and CDR2: DFQATT, SNEGSKA (reference sequence). The CDR3 totals 13 residues. V was trimmed by 4 bases and J by 0 bases, leaving 9 bases between them. The CDR3 nucleotides read TGCAGTGCTAAACAAGCCTACCAAGAGACCCAGTACTTC. Translation: CSAKQAYQETQYF.

The chain uses TRBV3-1 and TRBJ2-2; 9 nucleotides align to TRBD2. Germline-derived CDR1 and CDR2 are LGHDT and YNNKEL (reference sequence). Germline trimming cut 5 bases from V and 4 bases from J; bases unmatched to any gene: 5. The CDR3 has 15 amino acids. CDR3 nucleotide sequence: TGTGCCAGCAGCGGAAGCGGGAGGTTCACCGGGGAGCTGTTTTTT. Residues: CASSGSGRFTGELFF.

The chain combines TRBV27 with TRBJ1-5; 7 bases match TRBD1. Trimming cost V 2 bases and J 6 bases; bases outside gene matches: 4. Germline V gene sequence: CDR1 MNHEY, CDR2 SMNVEV (reference sequence). This CDR3 is built from 14 residues. The CDR3 DNA reads as TGTGCCAGCAGTTTACAGGGGGTCAGTCAGCCCCAGCATTTT. This translates into CASSLQGVSQPQHF.

This CDR3 is CASSLDDLSGANVLTF. The CDR3 region has the DNA TGTGCCAGCAGCTTAGATGATCTTTCAGGGGCCAACGTCCTGACTTTC. This rearrangement joins TRBV11-2 to TRBJ2-6; the D is unclear. CDR1 is SGHAT, CDR2 FQNNGV, per germline. V lost 0 bases and J 4 bases, leaving 10 bases between the germline ends. The CDR3 contains 16 residues.

This clonotype was recorded only once. This CDR3 is CASSPDSSTDTQYF. The CDR3 region has the DNA TGTGCCAGCAGCCCCGACAGTAGCACAGATACGCAGTATTTT. The rearrangement uses TRBV7-7 and TRBJ2-3, with D possibly matching TRBD1 (5 bases). This CDR3 region has 14 residues. Trimming took 5 bases from V and 0 from J, leaving 9 bases between them. In germline, CDR1 is SSHAT, CDR2 FNYEAQ (reference sequence).

V usage is TRBV29-1 and J usage is TRBJ1-2, with D uncertain. V dropped 8 bases and J dropped 2 bases, with 9 bases sitting between them. Germline-derived CDR1 and CDR2 are SQVTM and ANQGSEA. This CDR3 has 11 residues. This CDR3 reads CSTQENYGYTF. CDR3 sequence (DNA): TGCAGCACCCAAGAGAACTATGGCTACACCTTC.

The CDR3 nucleotides read TGTGCCAGCAGCCCTGCTGACCCGGGAAAACTGTTTTTT. Its protein is CASSPADPGKLFF. The rearrangement links TRBV14 to TRBJ1-4; D uncertain. This CDR3 has 13 amino acids. Looked up from germline, CDR1 is SGHDN and CDR2 is FVKESK. Trimming cost V 4 bases and J 10 bases, with 13 bases left between them.

The chain links TRBV12-3 or TRBV12-4 to TRBJ2-3; 8 bases agree with TRBD2. The CDR3 consists of 15 residues. V lost 5 bases and J lost 5; bases outside the gene matches: 9. CDR3 protein: CASSPRERELDTQYF. The CDR3 DNA follows: TGTGCCAGCAGTCCCCGGGAGCGGGAGTTAGATACGCAGTATTTT.

This clonotype was seen a handful of times. The V and J genes are TRBV9 and TRBJ2-7, with TRBD1 matching over 8 bases. J was trimmed by 4 bases and V by 3 bases; bases with no gene match: 6. The CDR3 runs 14 residues. The germline V gene has CDR1 SGDLS and CDR2 YYNGEE. The CDR3: CASSGGTGQYEQYF. The DNA for the CDR3 is TGTGCCAGCAGCGGCGGGACAGGTCAATACGAGCAGTACTTC.

V gene TRBV7-2 combines with J gene TRBJ2-5; 10 bases map to TRBD1. This CDR3 comprises 14 residues. Germline lookup yields CDR1 SGHTA and CDR2 FQGNSA. J gave up 9 bases and V 1 base, and 5 bases lay outside the gene matches. In nucleotides, the CDR3 is TGTGCCAGCAGCTTAGGGGACAGGGGCATGGCCCAGTACTTC. This encodes CASSLGDRGMAQYF.